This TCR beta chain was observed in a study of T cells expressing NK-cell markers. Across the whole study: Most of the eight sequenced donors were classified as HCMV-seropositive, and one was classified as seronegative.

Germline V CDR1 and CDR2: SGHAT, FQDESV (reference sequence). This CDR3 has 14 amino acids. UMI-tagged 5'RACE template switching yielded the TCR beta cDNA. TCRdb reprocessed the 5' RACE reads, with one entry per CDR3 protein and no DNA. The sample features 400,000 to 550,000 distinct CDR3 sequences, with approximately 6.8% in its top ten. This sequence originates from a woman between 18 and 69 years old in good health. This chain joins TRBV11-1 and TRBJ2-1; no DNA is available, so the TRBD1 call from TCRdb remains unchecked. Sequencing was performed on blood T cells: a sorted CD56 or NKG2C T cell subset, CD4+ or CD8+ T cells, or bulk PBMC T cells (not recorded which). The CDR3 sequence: CASSLVQGYNEQFF.